This T cell receptor beta chain derives from a study of glioma-infiltrating T cells. Study-wide results and limits: Only very few CDR3 sequences appeared in both tissue and blood. Non-neoplastic patients had below-expected tissue-blood divergence, while all gliomas exceeded expectation.

TCR alpha and beta CDR3 regions were amplified from RNA using iRepertoire nested multiplex PCR. One-step reverse transcription and amplification started from about 100-400 ng of tissue mRNA or PBMC total RNA. TCRdb passed the multiplex PCR reads through MiXCR, listing each CDR3 protein once. In the table there are approximately 45,000 distinct CDR3 sequences, around 24% of which are singletons. This clonotype was recorded many times. Its antigen is as yet unknown. The V and J ends lost 5 bases and 3 bases, in that order; junction bases with no gene match: 15. The germline V gene encodes CDR1 DFQATT and CDR2 SNEGSKA (reference sequence). The CDR3 consists of 16 residues.

The source material was glioma tissue, nonneoplastic brain tissue, or PBMCs (not recorded which). The chain combines TRBV20-1 with TRBJ2-7; 8 bases map to TRBD1. The sequence derives from a human donor with low-grade glioma or glioblastoma, undergoing nonglioma brain surgery, or in good health (not recorded which). CDR3 residues: CSADRQGNRGHYEQYF. The CDR3 nucleotides read TGCAGTGCTGACCGACAGGGGAATAGAGGGCACTACGAGCAGTACTTC.